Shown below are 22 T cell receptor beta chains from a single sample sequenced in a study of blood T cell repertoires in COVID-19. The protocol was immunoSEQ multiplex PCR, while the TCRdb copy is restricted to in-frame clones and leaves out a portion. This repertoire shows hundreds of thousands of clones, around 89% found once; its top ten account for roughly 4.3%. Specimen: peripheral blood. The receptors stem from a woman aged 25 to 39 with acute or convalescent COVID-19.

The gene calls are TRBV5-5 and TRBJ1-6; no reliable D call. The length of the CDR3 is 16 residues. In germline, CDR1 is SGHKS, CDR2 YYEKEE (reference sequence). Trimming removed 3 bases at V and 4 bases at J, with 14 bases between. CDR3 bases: TGTGCCAGCAGCTACATTGGTTCCCCGTATAATTCACCCCTCCACTTT. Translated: CASSYIGSPYNSPLHF.

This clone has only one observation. DNA of the CDR3: TGTGCCAGCAGTGAATATAAAGGGACAGAATATGGCTACACCTTC. Amino acids: CASSEYKGTEYGYTF. The chain couples TRBV25-1 to TRBJ1-2, with 7 bases fitting TRBD1. The germline CDR1 and CDR2 sequences are MGHDK and SYGVNS. CDR3 size: 15 residues. The ends lost 0 bases at V and 5 bases at J; junction bases unmatched: 6.

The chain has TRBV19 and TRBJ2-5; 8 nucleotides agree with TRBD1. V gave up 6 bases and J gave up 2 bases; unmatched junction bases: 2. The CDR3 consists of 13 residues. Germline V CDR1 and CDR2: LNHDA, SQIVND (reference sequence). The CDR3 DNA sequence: TGTGCCAGTAGCGACAGGGGTCAAGAGACCCAGTACTTC. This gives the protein CASSDRGQETQYF.

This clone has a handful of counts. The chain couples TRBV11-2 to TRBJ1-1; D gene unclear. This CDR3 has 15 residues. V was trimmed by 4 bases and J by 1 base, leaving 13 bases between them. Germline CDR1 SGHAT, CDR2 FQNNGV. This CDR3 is CASSSPPRRNTEAFF. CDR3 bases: TGTGCCAGCAGCTCCCCCCCGCGGCGGAACACTGAAGCTTTCTTT.

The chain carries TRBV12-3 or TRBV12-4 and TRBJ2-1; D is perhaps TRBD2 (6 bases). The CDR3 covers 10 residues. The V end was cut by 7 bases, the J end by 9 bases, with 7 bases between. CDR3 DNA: TGTGCCAGCATGGGGGGTGAGCAGTTCTTC. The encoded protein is CASMGGEQFF.

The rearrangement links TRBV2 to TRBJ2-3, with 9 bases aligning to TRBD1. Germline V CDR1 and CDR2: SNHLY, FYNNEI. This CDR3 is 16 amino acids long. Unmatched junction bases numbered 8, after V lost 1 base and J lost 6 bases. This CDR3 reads CASSEDRGQLGDTQYF. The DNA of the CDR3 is TGTGCCAGCAGTGAAGACAGGGGGCAACTAGGCGATACGCAGTATTTT.

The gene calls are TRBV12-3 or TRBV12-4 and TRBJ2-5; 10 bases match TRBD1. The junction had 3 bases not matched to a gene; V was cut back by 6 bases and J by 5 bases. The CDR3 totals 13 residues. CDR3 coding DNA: TGTGCCAGCAGAGGGACAGGGGTTGAGACCCAGTACTTC. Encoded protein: CASRGTGVETQYF.

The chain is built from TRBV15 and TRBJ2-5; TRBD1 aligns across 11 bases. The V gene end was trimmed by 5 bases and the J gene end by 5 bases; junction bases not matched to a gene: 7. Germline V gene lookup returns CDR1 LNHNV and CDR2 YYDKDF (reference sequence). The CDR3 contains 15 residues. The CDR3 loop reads CATSPWTGGGETQYF. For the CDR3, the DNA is TGTGCCACCAGCCCGTGGACAGGGGGCGGGGAGACCCAGTACTTC.

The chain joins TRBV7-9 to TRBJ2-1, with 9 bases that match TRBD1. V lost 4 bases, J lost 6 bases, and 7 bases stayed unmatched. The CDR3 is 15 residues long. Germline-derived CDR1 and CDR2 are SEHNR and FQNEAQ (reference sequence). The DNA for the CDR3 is TGTGCCAGCAGCTCATTCCGGGACAGGGCCAATGAGCAGTTCTTC. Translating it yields CASSSFRDRANEQFF.

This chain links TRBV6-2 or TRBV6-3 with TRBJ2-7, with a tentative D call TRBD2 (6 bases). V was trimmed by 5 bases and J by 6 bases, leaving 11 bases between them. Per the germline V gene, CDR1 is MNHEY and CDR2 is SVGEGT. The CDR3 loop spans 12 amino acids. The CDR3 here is CASSQTRFEQYF. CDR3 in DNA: TGTGCCAGCAGTCAGACTAGATTCGAGCAGTACTTC.

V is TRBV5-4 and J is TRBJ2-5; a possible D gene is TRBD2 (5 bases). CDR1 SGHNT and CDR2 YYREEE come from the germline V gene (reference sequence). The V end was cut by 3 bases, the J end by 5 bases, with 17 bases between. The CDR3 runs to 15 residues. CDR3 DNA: TGTGCCAGCAGCTCCCCTGAGAGCTGGAGGGAGACCCAGTACTTC. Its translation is CASSSPESWRETQYF.

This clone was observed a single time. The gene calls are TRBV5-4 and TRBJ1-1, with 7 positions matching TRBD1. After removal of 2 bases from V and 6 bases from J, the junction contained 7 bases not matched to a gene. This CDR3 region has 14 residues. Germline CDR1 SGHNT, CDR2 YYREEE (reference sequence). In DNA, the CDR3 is TGTGCCAGCAGCTTACAGGGGTTATCTTCTGAAGCTTTCTTT. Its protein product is CASSLQGLSSEAFF.

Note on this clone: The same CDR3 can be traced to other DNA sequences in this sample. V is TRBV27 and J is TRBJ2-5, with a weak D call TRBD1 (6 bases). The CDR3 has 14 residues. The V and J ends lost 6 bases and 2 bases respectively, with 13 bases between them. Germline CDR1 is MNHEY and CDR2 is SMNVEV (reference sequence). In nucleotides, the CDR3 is TGTGCCAGCAGCTTAAGGGGACAACAAGAGACCCAGTACTTC. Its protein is CASSLRGQQETQYF.

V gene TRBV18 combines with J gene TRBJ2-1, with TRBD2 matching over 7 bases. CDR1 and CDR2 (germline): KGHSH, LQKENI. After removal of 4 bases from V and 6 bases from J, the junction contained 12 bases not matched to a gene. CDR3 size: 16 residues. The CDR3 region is CASSRLTSGAGNEQFF. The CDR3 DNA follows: TGTGCCAGCTCACGTCTGACAAGCGGGGCAGGCAATGAGCAGTTCTTC. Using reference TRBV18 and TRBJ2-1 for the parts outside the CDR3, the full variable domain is NAGVMQNPRHLVRRRGQEARLRCSPMKGHSHVYWYRQLPEEGLKFMVYLQKENIIDESGMPKERFSAEFPKEGPSILRIQQVVRGDSAAYFCASSRLTSGAGNEQFFGPGTRLTVL.

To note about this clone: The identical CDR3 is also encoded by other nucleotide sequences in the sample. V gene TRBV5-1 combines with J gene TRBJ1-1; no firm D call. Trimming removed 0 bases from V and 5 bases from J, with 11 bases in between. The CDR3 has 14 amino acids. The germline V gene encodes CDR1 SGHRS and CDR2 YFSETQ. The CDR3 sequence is CASSLEAGGTEAFF. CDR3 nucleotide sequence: TGCGCCAGCAGCTTGGAAGCAGGAGGAACTGAAGCTTTCTTT.

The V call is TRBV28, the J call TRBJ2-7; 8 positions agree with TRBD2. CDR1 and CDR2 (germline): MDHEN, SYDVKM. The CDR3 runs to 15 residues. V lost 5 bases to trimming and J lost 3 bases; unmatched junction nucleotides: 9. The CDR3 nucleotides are TGTGCCAGCAGTGACAGCAGCGGGGGCGACTACGAGCAGTACTTC. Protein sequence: CASSDSSGGDYEQYF.

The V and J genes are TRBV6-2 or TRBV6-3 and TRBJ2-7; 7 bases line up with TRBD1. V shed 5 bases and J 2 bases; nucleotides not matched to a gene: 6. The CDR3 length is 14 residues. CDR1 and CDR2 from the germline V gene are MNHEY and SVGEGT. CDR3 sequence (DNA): TGTGCCAGCAGTCTACTACAGGGGACCTACGAGCAGTACTTC. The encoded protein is CASSLLQGTYEQYF.

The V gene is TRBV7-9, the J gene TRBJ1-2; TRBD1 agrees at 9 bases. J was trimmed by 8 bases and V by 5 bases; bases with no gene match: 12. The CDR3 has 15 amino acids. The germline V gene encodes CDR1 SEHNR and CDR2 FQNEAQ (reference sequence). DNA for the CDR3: TGTGCCAGCAGCACGGGACAGGGATGGCGATACGGCTACACCTTC. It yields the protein CASSTGQGWRYGYTF.

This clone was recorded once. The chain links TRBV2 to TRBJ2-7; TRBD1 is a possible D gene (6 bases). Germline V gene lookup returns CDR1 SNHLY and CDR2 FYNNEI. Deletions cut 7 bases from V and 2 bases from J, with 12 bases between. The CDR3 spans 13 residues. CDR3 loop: CASTGQSTYEQYF. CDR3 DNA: TGTGCCAGCACCGGACAGTCAACCTACGAGCAGTACTTC.

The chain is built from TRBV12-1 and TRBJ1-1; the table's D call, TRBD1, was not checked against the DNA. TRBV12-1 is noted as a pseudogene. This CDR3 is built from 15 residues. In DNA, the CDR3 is TGTGCCAGCAGCTTACCAGGGCGGTCAGGCACTGAAGCTTTCTTT. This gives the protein CASSLPGRSGTEAFF.

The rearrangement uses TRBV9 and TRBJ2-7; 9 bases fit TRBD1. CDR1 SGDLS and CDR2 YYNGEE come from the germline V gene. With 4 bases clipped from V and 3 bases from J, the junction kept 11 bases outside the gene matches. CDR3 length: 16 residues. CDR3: CASSPRGDRELYEQYF. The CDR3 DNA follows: TGTGCCAGCAGCCCCAGGGGGGACAGGGAGCTCTACGAGCAGTACTTC.

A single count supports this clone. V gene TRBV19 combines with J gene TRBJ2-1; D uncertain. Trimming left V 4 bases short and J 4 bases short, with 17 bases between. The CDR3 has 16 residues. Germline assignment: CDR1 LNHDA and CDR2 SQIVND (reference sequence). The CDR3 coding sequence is TGTGCCAGTAGTAAAAAGCATCTCCGGGTATACAATGAGCAGTTCTTC. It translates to CASSKKHLRVYNEQFF.